The rows below give T cell receptor beta chains drawn from one sample of a study of blood T cell repertoires in COVID-19. Clones were sequenced by immunoSEQ multiplex PCR, and TCRdb holds only the in-frame ones, with some missing. The table lists around 260,000 clones, about 88% of them singletons, with around 3.6% in the top ten. The specimen was peripheral blood. These receptors came from a man aged 18 to 29 with active or convalescent COVID-19. Both conserved end residues are part of each CDR3. Each record gives: D gene, clone size, V gene, J gene, CDR3 DNA, CDR3 protein. The D gene is left open where the match is weak. The size field is filled for only some rows; it gives once, few, many or a size class.

D gene: -; clone size: -; V gene: TRBV27; J gene: TRBJ1-5; CDR3 DNA: TGTGCCAGCCGGGAACAGGGATGGCTCAATCAGCCCCAGCATTTT; CDR3 protein: CASREQGWLNQPQHF
D gene: -; clone size: -; V gene: TRBV9; J gene: TRBJ1-2; CDR3 DNA: TGTGCCAGCAGCGTAGGAGGACTCCCGGGTGGTGGCTACACCTTC; CDR3 protein: CASSVGGLPGGGYTF
D gene: TRBD2; clone size: -; V gene: TRBV7-3; J gene: TRBJ2-1; CDR3 DNA: TGTGCCAGCAGCTTAAGTAGGACTAGCAATAATGAGCAGTTCTTC; CDR3 protein: CASSLSRTSNNEQFF
D gene: TRBD1; clone size: few; V gene: TRBV19; J gene: TRBJ1-3; CDR3 DNA: TGTGCCAGTAACAGGGGGCGAGCTGGAAACACCATATATTTT; CDR3 protein: CASNRGRAGNTIYF
D gene: -; clone size: -; V gene: TRBV6-5; J gene: TRBJ2-5; CDR3 DNA: TGTGCCAGCAGTTACGCCGCGGGCCAAGAGACCCAGTACTTC; CDR3 protein: CASSYAAGQETQYF
D gene: TRBD1; clone size: -; V gene: TRBV24-1; J gene: TRBJ2-3; CDR3 DNA: TGTGCCACACGACAGGGGGATACGCAGTATTTT; CDR3 protein: CATRQGDTQYF
D gene: TRBD1; clone size: -; V gene: TRBV9; J gene: TRBJ2-5; CDR3 DNA: TGTGCCAGCAGCGTAGTTGGGACAGGGTTGGAGACCCAGTACTTC; CDR3 protein: CASSVVGTGLETQYF
D gene: -; clone size: -; V gene: TRBV11-3; J gene: TRBJ1-1; CDR3 DNA: TGTGCCAGCAGCTTAGTTGGGGGCCGTGAAGCTTTCTTT; CDR3 protein: CASSLVGGREAFF
D gene: TRBD1; clone size: -; V gene: TRBV12-3/TRBV12-4; J gene: TRBJ1-5; CDR3 DNA: TGTGCCAGCAGAAGGGACAGCGGGCAGCCCCAGCATTTT; CDR3 protein: CASRRDSGQPQHF
D gene: -; clone size: -; V gene: TRBV2; J gene: TRBJ2-2; CDR3 DNA: TGTGCCAGCACCCTGGACTCGGGCGGTTCCGCGAACACCGGGGAGCTGTTTTTT; CDR3 protein: CASTLDSGGSANTGELFF
D gene: TRBD1; clone size: -; V gene: TRBV19; J gene: TRBJ1-5; CDR3 DNA: TGTGCCAGTAGTTGGGACAGGGCACCCAATCAGCCCCAGCATTTT; CDR3 protein: CASSWDRAPNQPQHF
D gene: -; clone size: -; V gene: TRBV12-3/TRBV12-4; J gene: TRBJ1-1; CDR3 DNA: TGTGCCAGCGGTAGACAGTTGAACACTGAAGCTTTCTTT; CDR3 protein: CASGRQLNTEAFF
D gene: TRBD1; clone size: few; V gene: TRBV5-1; J gene: TRBJ2-7; CDR3 DNA: TGCGCCAGCAGCACGTGGACAGGTCGCGAGCAGTACTTC; CDR3 protein: CASSTWTGREQYF
D gene: -; clone size: -; V gene: TRBV7-2; J gene: TRBJ1-5; CDR3 DNA: TGTGCCAGCAGCTTCCGTCACGCGGCAAATCAGCCCCAGCATTTT; CDR3 protein: CASSFRHAANQPQHF
D gene: -; clone size: -; V gene: TRBV2; J gene: TRBJ1-1; CDR3 DNA: TGTGCCAGCAGGGGGGGGTGGCTGGAGGACACTGAAGCTTTCTTT; CDR3 protein: CASRGGWLEDTEAFF
D gene: TRBD1; clone size: few; V gene: TRBV19; J gene: TRBJ2-1; CDR3 DNA: TGTGCCAGTAGCAGACAGGGTATTAACAATGAGCAGTTCTTC; CDR3 protein: CASSRQGINNEQFF
D gene: -; clone size: -; V gene: TRBV6-2/TRBV6-3; J gene: TRBJ2-5; CDR3 DNA: TGTGCCAGCAGTTCACCCCTCACCGGAGAGACCCAGTACTTC; CDR3 protein: CASSSPLTGETQYF
D gene: -; clone size: -; V gene: TRBV21-1; J gene: TRBJ2-7; CDR3 DNA: TGTGCCAGCAGCAAGCGGGAGGGCCGCTCCTACGAGCAGTACTTC; CDR3 protein: CASSKREGRSYEQYF
D gene: -; clone size: -; V gene: TRBV4-1; J gene: TRBJ2-7; CDR3 DNA: TGCGCCAGCAGCGACCACAGGGATTCCTACGAGCAGTACTTC; CDR3 protein: CASSDHRDSYEQYF
D gene: -; clone size: -; V gene: TRBV28; J gene: TRBJ1-5; CDR3 DNA: TGTGCCAGCAGTTTATCAGGGGAGGGCTTAATAAGTCAGCCCCAGCATTTT; CDR3 protein: CASSLSGEGLISQPQHF
D gene: -; clone size: -; V gene: TRBV15; J gene: TRBJ1-3; CDR3 DNA: TGTGCCACCAGCAGATGGGGAGAGGGTCACTCTGGAAACACCATATATTTT; CDR3 protein: CATSRWGEGHSGNTIYF
D gene: -; clone size: -; V gene: TRBV18; J gene: TRBJ2-7; CDR3 DNA: TGTGCCAGCTCACCATCCGGGCGGGGATACGAGCAGTACTTC; CDR3 protein: CASSPSGRGYEQYF
D gene: TRBD1; clone size: -; V gene: TRBV5-6; J gene: TRBJ2-7; CDR3 DNA: TGTGCCAGCAGCTCGCGGACAGGGAACGCCTACGAGCAGTACTTC; CDR3 protein: CASSSRTGNAYEQYF
D gene: -; clone size: -; V gene: TRBV7-2; J gene: TRBJ2-3; CDR3 DNA: TGTGCCAGCAGCTTAGCGCACCCTACGAGCACAGATACGCAGTATTTT; CDR3 protein: CASSLAHPTSTDTQYF
D gene: TRBD1; clone size: -; V gene: TRBV24-1; J gene: TRBJ2-7; CDR3 DNA: TGTGCCACCAGTGATTTGTATGACAGGGGTAACGAGCAGTACTTC; CDR3 protein: CATSDLYDRGNEQYF
D gene: -; clone size: -; V gene: TRBV7-6; J gene: TRBJ2-7; CDR3 DNA: TGTGCCAGCAGCCCCTCGAGCGAGTCCTACGAGCAGTACTTC; CDR3 protein: CASSPSSESYEQYF
D gene: -; clone size: -; V gene: TRBV4-1; J gene: TRBJ1-4; CDR3 DNA: TGCGCCAGCAGCCGAGCTGAAAAACTGTTTTTT; CDR3 protein: CASSRAEKLFF
D gene: -; clone size: -; V gene: TRBV11-2; J gene: TRBJ1-2; CDR3 DNA: TGTGCCAGCAGCATCAGGGGTGAATTAGGCTACACCTTC; CDR3 protein: CASSIRGELGYTF
D gene: TRBD2; clone size: -; V gene: TRBV29-1; J gene: TRBJ2-1; CDR3 DNA: TGCAGCGTTGACCCAAGGACTAGCGGGAGGGCCAACATCAATGAGCAGTTCTTC; CDR3 protein: CSVDPRTSGRANINEQFF
D gene: TRBD2; clone size: -; V gene: TRBV10-3; J gene: TRBJ2-2; CDR3 DNA: TGTGCCATCAAACCCGGGGGGGCGGACACCGGGGAGCTGTTTTTT; CDR3 protein: CAIKPGGADTGELFF
D gene: -; clone size: once; V gene: TRBV7-3; J gene: TRBJ2-1; CDR3 DNA: TGTGCCAGCAGTTGGGGACTGAGCTCCTACAATGAGCAGTTCTTC; CDR3 protein: CASSWGLSSYNEQFF
D gene: TRBD1; clone size: -; V gene: TRBV2; J gene: TRBJ1-2; CDR3 DNA: TGTGCCAGCAGTCTCTGGGACAGGGAATATGGCTACACCTTC; CDR3 protein: CASSLWDREYGYTF
D gene: -; clone size: -; V gene: TRBV5-6; J gene: TRBJ2-3; CDR3 DNA: TGTGCCAGCAGCTTGTTTAGGGAGCTGGGCACAGATACGCAGTATTTT; CDR3 protein: CASSLFRELGTDTQYF
D gene: -; clone size: many; V gene: TRBV21-1; J gene: TRBJ1-3; CDR3 DNA: TGTGCCAGCAGACGCCGGACAGGAGGAAACACCATATATTTT; CDR3 protein: CASRRRTGGNTIYF
D gene: TRBD1; clone size: -; V gene: TRBV5-1; J gene: TRBJ2-1; CDR3 DNA: TGCGCCAGCAGTCCCGGGACAGGGTTTTCGGATGAGCAGTTCTTC; CDR3 protein: CASSPGTGFSDEQFF
D gene: -; clone size: -; V gene: TRBV20-1; J gene: TRBJ2-3; CDR3 DNA: TGCAGTGCTCCCGGGTCAGATACGCAGTATTTT; CDR3 protein: CSAPGSDTQYF
D gene: -; clone size: -; V gene: TRBV2; J gene: TRBJ2-2; CDR3 DNA: TGTGCCAGCACGCCAACTAACACCGGGGAGCTGTTTTTT; CDR3 protein: CASTPTNTGELFF
D gene: -; clone size: medium-sized; V gene: TRBV7-2; J gene: TRBJ2-7; CDR3 DNA: TGTGCCAGCAGCTCCCCGCCCGGGGTCGAGCAGTACTTC; CDR3 protein: CASSSPPGVEQYF
D gene: TRBD2; clone size: -; V gene: TRBV4-1; J gene: TRBJ2-1; CDR3 DNA: TGCGCCAGCAGGTCAGCGGGAGGGTACAATGAGCAGTTCTTC; CDR3 protein: CASRSAGGYNEQFF
D gene: -; clone size: -; V gene: TRBV24-1; J gene: TRBJ1-4; CDR3 DNA: TGTGCCACCAGTGAAGGAGGGACTAATGAAAAACTGTTTTTT; CDR3 protein: CATSEGGTNEKLFF
D gene: -; clone size: once; V gene: TRBV6-5; J gene: TRBJ2-7; CDR3 DNA: TGTGCCAGCAGAAAGTCTGGACAGTCCCCCTACGAGCAGTACTTC; CDR3 protein: CASRKSGQSPYEQYF
D gene: TRBD1; clone size: -; V gene: TRBV28; J gene: TRBJ1-1; CDR3 DNA: TGTGCCAGCACTCTAGGCGCGCAGGGGGCCAGGCTTAGGAAAGCTTTCTTT; CDR3 protein: CASTLGAQGARLRKAFF
D gene: -; clone size: -; V gene: TRBV7-8; J gene: TRBJ2-2; CDR3 DNA: TGTGCCAGCAGCTTAGCGACAGTTTCCCTTATACCCGGGGAGCTGTTTTTT; CDR3 protein: CASSLATVSLIPGELFF
D gene: -; clone size: once; V gene: TRBV7-9; J gene: TRBJ2-2; CDR3 DNA: TGTGCCAGCAGCTTAGCGATACAGGCGAACACCGGGGAGCTGTTTTTT; CDR3 protein: CASSLAIQANTGELFF
D gene: TRBD2; clone size: -; V gene: TRBV7-9; J gene: TRBJ2-3; CDR3 DNA: TGTGCCAGCAGCTTTCTAGCGGGGGGCCACACCATAACAGATACGCAGTATTTT; CDR3 protein: CASSFLAGGHTITDTQYF
D gene: -; clone size: -; V gene: TRBV27; J gene: TRBJ2-3; CDR3 DNA: TGTGCCAGCAACTTCGGGGATACGCAGTATTTT; CDR3 protein: CASNFGDTQYF
D gene: TRBD2; clone size: -; V gene: TRBV7-3; J gene: TRBJ2-1; CDR3 DNA: TGTGCCAGCAGCTTAAAGGGGAGCGGGAGAGACAATGAGCAGTTCTTC; CDR3 protein: CASSLKGSGRDNEQFF
D gene: TRBD1; clone size: -; V gene: TRBV5-6; J gene: TRBJ1-3; CDR3 DNA: TGTGCCAGCAGCTCCCTGGACAGGGAGGCAAACACCATATATTTT; CDR3 protein: CASSSLDREANTIYF
D gene: -; clone size: -; V gene: TRBV6-6; J gene: TRBJ1-2; CDR3 DNA: TGTGCCAGCAGTTATTCCTTGGGTAGCGGCTACACCTTC; CDR3 protein: CASSYSLGSGYTF
D gene: -; clone size: -; V gene: TRBV5-4; J gene: TRBJ2-2; CDR3 DNA: TGTGCCAGCAGCTTAACCGGGGTTAAGGGCGGGGAGCTGTTTTTT; CDR3 protein: CASSLTGVKGGELFF
D gene: -; clone size: many; V gene: TRBV19; J gene: TRBJ2-7; CDR3 DNA: TGTGCCAGTAGTACTCCAAGACATCAGGGCAACGAGCAGTACTTC; CDR3 protein: CASSTPRHQGNEQYF